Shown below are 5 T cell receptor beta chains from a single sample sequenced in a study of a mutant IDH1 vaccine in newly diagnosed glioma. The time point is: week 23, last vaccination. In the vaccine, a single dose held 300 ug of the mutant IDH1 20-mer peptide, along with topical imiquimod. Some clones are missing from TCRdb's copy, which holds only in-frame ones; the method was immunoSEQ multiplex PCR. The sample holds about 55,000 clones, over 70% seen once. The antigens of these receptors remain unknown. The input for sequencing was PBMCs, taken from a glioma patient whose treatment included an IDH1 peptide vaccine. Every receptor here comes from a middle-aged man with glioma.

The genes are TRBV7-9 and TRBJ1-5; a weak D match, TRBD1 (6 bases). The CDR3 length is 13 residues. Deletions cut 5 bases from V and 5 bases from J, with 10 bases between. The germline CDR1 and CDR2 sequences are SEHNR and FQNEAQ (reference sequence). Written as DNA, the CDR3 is TGTGCCAGCAGCCCGACAGGCGATCAGCCCCAGCATTTT. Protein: CASSPTGDQPQHF.

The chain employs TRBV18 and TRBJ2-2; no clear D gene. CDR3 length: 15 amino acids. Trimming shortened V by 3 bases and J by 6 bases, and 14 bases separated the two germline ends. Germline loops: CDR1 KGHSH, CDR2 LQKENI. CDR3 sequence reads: CASSPSALEAGELFF. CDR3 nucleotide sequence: TGTGCCAGCTCACCGAGTGCACTGGAAGCCGGGGAGCTGTTTTTT.

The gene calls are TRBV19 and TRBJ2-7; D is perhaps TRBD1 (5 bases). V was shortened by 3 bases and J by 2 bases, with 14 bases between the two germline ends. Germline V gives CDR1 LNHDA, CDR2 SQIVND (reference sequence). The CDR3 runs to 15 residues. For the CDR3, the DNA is TGTGCCAGTAGTATTGGGCAGGGTGGCCCCTACGAGCAGTACTTC. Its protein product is CASSIGQGGPYEQYF. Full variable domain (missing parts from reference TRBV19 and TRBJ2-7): DGGITQSPKYLFRKEGQNVTLSCEQNLNHDAMYWYRQDPGQGLRLIYYSQIVNDFQKGDIAEGYSVSREKKESFPLTVTSAQKNPTAFYLCASSIGQGGPYEQYFGPGTRLTVT.

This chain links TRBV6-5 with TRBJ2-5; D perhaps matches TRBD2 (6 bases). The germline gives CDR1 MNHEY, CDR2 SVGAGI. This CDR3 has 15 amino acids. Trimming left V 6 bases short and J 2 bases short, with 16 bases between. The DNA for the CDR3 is TGTGCCAGCAGCCCCTGGCGGGGCCAACAAGAGACCCAGTACTTC. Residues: CASSPWRGQQETQYF.

CDR3: CASSLAGGEETQYF. The CDR3 region has the DNA TGCGCCAGCAGCTTGGCGGGCGGGGAAGAGACCCAGTACTTC. V gene TRBV5-1 combines with J gene TRBJ2-5, with TRBD2 as a possible D gene (6 bases). The V end lost 0 bases, the J end lost 3 bases, and 9 bases lay between the germline ends. The CDR3 totals 14 residues. CDR1 is SGHRS, CDR2 YFSETQ, per germline.